The 15 T cell receptor beta chains given below trace back to one sample, sequenced in a study of identical twins. TCRdb analysed the 5' RACE reads with MiXCR anew, one entry per CDR3 protein. The sample lists over 200,000 distinct CDR3 sequences, about 10% occurring once. Material for sequencing was memory T cells sorted from blood. These receptors all stem from a man aged 45-65 years in good health.

This clonotype was seen many times. The chain couples TRBV20-1 to TRBJ2-1; TRBD2 matches at 12 bases. In germline, CDR1 is DFQATT, CDR2 SNEGSKA (reference sequence). The CDR3 spans 15 residues. V dropped 2 bases and J dropped 6; count of bases not matched to a gene: 5. The CDR3 is CSARKLAGGLNEQFF. The DNA for the CDR3 is TGCAGTGCTAGAAAACTAGCGGGGGGTCTCAATGAGCAGTTCTTC.

This clonotype occurred a few times. This sequence joins TRBV12-3 or TRBV12-4 and TRBJ1-5; 8 bases map to TRBD1. The ends lost 6 bases at V and 5 bases at J; junction bases unmatched: 9. This CDR3 comprises 15 residues. CDR3 in amino acids: CASSRGTGPYQPQHF. CDR3 coding DNA: TGTGCCAGCAGCAGAGGGACAGGTCCATATCAGCCCCAGCATTTT.

This clonotype appeared many times. The V and J genes are TRBV7-2 and TRBJ2-7; unclear D gene. The CDR3 is made up of 13 amino acids. The ends were cut back, 4 bases at V and 3 bases at J, with 10 bases in the middle. Looked up from germline, CDR1 is SGHTA and CDR2 is FQGNSA. This chain's CDR3 is CASSSGSNYEQYF. The CDR3 DNA follows: TGTGCCAGCAGCTCAGGTTCAAACTACGAGCAGTACTTC.

In its sample, this clonotype was seen many times. The chain uses TRBV15 and TRBJ1-5; D is perhaps TRBD1 (5 bases). Germline CDR1 and CDR2: LNHNV and YYDKDF (reference sequence). The ends were cut back, 8 bases at V and 1 base at J, with 12 bases in the middle. The length of the CDR3 is 14 residues. CDR3 DNA: TGTGCCACCGGTCGGGACCAAAGCAATCAGCCCCAGCATTTT. Residues: CATGRDQSNQPQHF.

The sample holds many counts of this clonotype. The chain employs TRBV28 and TRBJ1-3; D gene unclear. The CDR3 runs to 12 residues. The V gene's germline CDR1 is MDHEN and CDR2 SYDVKM. V was trimmed by 6 bases and J by 2 bases, leaving 5 bases between them. CDR3 nucleotide sequence: TGTGCCAGCAGCTCCCCTGGAAACACCATATATTTT. It encodes CASSSPGNTIYF.

This clonotype was detected ten times or more. The chain is built from TRBV4-3 and TRBJ1-6; D may be TRBD1 (5 bases). V dropped 0 bases and J dropped 6 bases, with 12 bases sitting between them. Germline lookup yields CDR1 LGHNA and CDR2 YSLEER. The CDR3 has 16 residues. CDR3 region: CASSQDPDGTNSPLHF. The CDR3 coding sequence is TGCGCCAGCAGCCAAGATCCGGACGGGACTAATTCACCCCTCCACTTT.

The V and J genes are TRBV14 and TRBJ2-3, with D possibly TRBD1 on 6 matching bases. V was trimmed by 5 bases and J by 0 bases, leaving 15 bases between them. CDR1 is SGHDN and CDR2 is FVKESK in the germline V gene. The CDR3 runs to 16 residues. CDR3 in amino acids: CASSIQGHRSTDTQYF. The CDR3 nucleotides read TGTGCCAGCAGCATACAGGGCCATCGGAGCACAGATACGCAGTATTTT.

The V gene is TRBV7-2, the J gene TRBJ2-5; maybe TRBD2 (7 bases). V gave up 1 base and J gave up 6 bases, with 9 bases separating them. Per germline, CDR1 SGHTA and CDR2 FQGNSA. The CDR3 is 13 amino acids. As DNA, the CDR3 is TGTGCCAGCAGCTTAGGCGGGGGCAAGACCCAGTACTTC. Its protein product is CASSLGGGKTQYF.

This clonotype was observed a few times. This chain uses TRBV5-6 with TRBJ1-2, with 9 bases identical to TRBD1. The germline gives CDR1 SGHDT, CDR2 YYEEEE. Losses at the gene ends were 4 bases for V and 8 bases for J; bases not matched to a gene: 6. This CDR3 is 13 amino acids long. The DNA for the CDR3 is TGTGCCAGCAGCCTACAGGGGGCGCGGGGCTACACCTTC. The encoded protein is CASSLQGARGYTF.

There are many counts of this clonotype. The V gene is TRBV4-1, the J gene TRBJ2-1; 11 bases match TRBD2. Looked up from germline, CDR1 is MGHRA and CDR2 is YSYEKL. CDR3 size: 17 residues. V lost 2 bases, J lost 1 base, and 4 bases stayed unmatched. This CDR3 is CASSQLAGGRSYNEQFF. The CDR3 region has the DNA TGCGCCAGCAGCCAACTAGCGGGGGGTCGGTCCTACAATGAGCAGTTCTTC.

The chain has TRBV3-1 and TRBJ1-1; D remains unclear. Germline V gene lookup returns CDR1 LGHDT and CDR2 YNNKEL (reference sequence). This CDR3 has 15 amino acids. Trimming took 1 base from V and 1 from J, leaving 10 bases between them. The CDR3 region has the DNA TGTGCCAGCAGCCAAGTTACGCGGCAGAACACTGAAGCTTTCTTT. Protein sequence: CASSQVTRQNTEAFF.

V and J are TRBV3-1 and TRBJ2-1; 7 bases fit TRBD2. V dropped 1 base and J dropped 0; count of bases not matched to a gene: 9. The CDR3 has 18 amino acids. Germline CDR1 is LGHDT and CDR2 is YNNKEL (reference sequence). This chain's CDR3 is CASSQVLERDSSYNEQFF. CDR3 DNA: TGTGCCAGCAGCCAAGTGTTGGAGCGGGATAGCTCCTACAATGAGCAGTTCTTC.

This clonotype has at least ten counts. The rearrangement uses TRBV6-1 and TRBJ1-2; D uncertain. Trimming cost V 5 bases and J 0 bases, with 13 bases left between them. The germline CDR1 and CDR2 sequences are MNHNS and SASEGT. The CDR3 is 15 amino acids. CDR3 bases: TGTGCCAGCAGTAAAGATAGGCGGGCTAACTATGGCTACACCTTC. It translates to CASSKDRRANYGYTF.

This clonotype has ten or more counts. This chain joins TRBV29-1 and TRBJ2-3; 7 bases map to TRBD2. The CDR3 has 12 residues. CDR1 and CDR2 (germline): SQVTM, ANQGSEA. The ends lost 6 bases at V and 6 bases at J; junction bases unmatched: 6. The CDR3 DNA sequence: TGCAGCGTCGCAGACGGGGGGGATACGCAGTATTTT. This gives the protein CSVADGGDTQYF.

V gene TRBV7-8 combines with J gene TRBJ2-7, with 7 bases lining up with TRBD1. This CDR3 comprises 14 residues. The junction had 2 bases not matched to a gene; V was cut back by 2 bases and J by 1 base. Per the germline V gene, CDR1 is SGHVS and CDR2 is FQNEAQ. This chain's CDR3 is CASSLLGQSYEQYF. The CDR3 region has the DNA TGTGCCAGCAGCTTATTGGGACAGTCCTACGAGCAGTACTTC.